These T cell receptor beta chains were read from a single sample in a study of T cell responses to AZD1222 COVID-19 vaccine. Using immunoSEQ multiplex PCR, the repertoire was profiled, and TCRdb retains in-frame clones only, with some absent. The profile shows over 100,000 clones, 90% of them singletons. This material consisted of peripheral blood, taken on day 0 of AZD1222 vaccination. The origin of the receptors is an adult in good health. The CDR3 runs from the conserved cysteine through the conserved F or W. Fields, in order: J gene, V gene, CDR3 protein.

j_gene: TRBJ1-4; v_gene: TRBV12-3/TRBV12-4; CDR3aa: CASPQIISLFF
j_gene: TRBJ2-1; v_gene: TRBV7-2; CDR3aa: CASSLLGLAGGYEQFF
j_gene: TRBJ2-3; v_gene: TRBV10-3; CDR3aa: CAISESPTGGEGTDTQYF
j_gene: TRBJ1-2; v_gene: TRBV29-1; CDR3aa: CSVGIREGGNGYTF
j_gene: TRBJ2-5; v_gene: TRBV9; CDR3aa: CASSVDAREETQYF
j_gene: TRBJ1-5; v_gene: TRBV4-3; CDR3aa: CASSQGTSGVQPQHF
j_gene: TRBJ2-5; v_gene: TRBV3-1/TRBV3-2; CDR3aa: CASSPGTGETQYF
j_gene: TRBJ1-6; v_gene: TRBV11-1; CDR3aa: CASSSYNSPLHF
j_gene: TRBJ2-5; v_gene: TRBV6-1; CDR3aa: CASSEAMNFQETQYF
j_gene: TRBJ1-2; v_gene: TRBV18; CDR3aa: CASSPRGGTGYGYTF
j_gene: TRBJ1-3; v_gene: TRBV5-4; CDR3aa: CASSLGERGNTIYF
j_gene: TRBJ1-6; v_gene: TRBV27; CDR3aa: CASSSPGNSPLHF
j_gene: TRBJ1-6; v_gene: TRBV28; CDR3aa: CASSFGHNLNSPLHF
j_gene: TRBJ1-6; v_gene: TRBV3-1/TRBV3-2; CDR3aa: CASSQDLSPLHF
j_gene: TRBJ1-6; v_gene: TRBV18; CDR3aa: CASSGEQGGNSPLHF
j_gene: TRBJ1-6; v_gene: TRBV28; CDR3aa: CASSFRQGHSSPLHF
j_gene: TRBJ1-4; v_gene: TRBV2; CDR3aa: CASSDRTGREKKLFF
j_gene: TRBJ1-2; v_gene: TRBV12-5; CDR3aa: CASGFLGTGYTF
j_gene: TRBJ1-5; v_gene: TRBV19; CDR3aa: CASSWTRGLYQPQHF
j_gene: TRBJ2-3; v_gene: TRBV29-1; CDR3aa: CSVELSKAAQYF
j_gene: TRBJ1-1; v_gene: TRBV19; CDR3aa: CASSSHRRWARVNTEAFF
j_gene: TRBJ1-1; v_gene: TRBV5-1; CDR3aa: CASSLRTENTEAFF
j_gene: TRBJ2-2; v_gene: TRBV5-1; CDR3aa: CASSPQDRGPNTGELFF
j_gene: TRBJ1-2; v_gene: TRBV3-1/TRBV3-2; CDR3aa: CASSPRGGGSYGYTF